This TCR beta chain was sequenced during a study of cytomegalovirus exposure and HLA in healthy donors. PCR employed 60 Vbeta and 13 Jbeta primers. The repertoire was sequenced with immunoSEQ multiplex PCR; TCRdb's copy has only in-frame clones and lacks some. Of 200,000 to 250,000 clones in the sample, 75% to 90% were seen once. Study-wide findings and caveats: Testing in vitro showed three CMV-associated chains specific for CMV antigens.

About this clone itself: What it recognizes is unknown.

The sample was PBMCs. This sequence originates from a boy between 2 and 10 years old in good health and CMV-seronegative.

For the CDR3, the DNA is TGTGCCAGCAGTTTAGGGAGGACCTACGAGCAGTACTTC. Protein sequence: CASSLGRTYEQYF. V usage is TRBV27 and J usage is TRBJ2-7, with TRBD2 as a possible D gene (6 bases). V lost 2 bases to trimming and J lost 2 bases, with 7 bases between them. CDR3 size: 13 residues. Germline-derived CDR1 and CDR2 are MNHEY and SMNVEV (reference sequence).